Listed here are 23 T cell receptor beta chains from one sample, sequenced in a study of cytomegalovirus exposure and HLA in healthy donors listed by TCRdb under 2017. The library was obtained by the immunoSEQ multiplex PCR assay. For the multiplex PCR, a mixture combining 60 forward primers for TCR Vbeta segments and 13 reverse primers for TCR Jbeta segments was used. In its TCRdb copy, this immuneACCESS table keeps in-frame sequences only and misses some clones. Where compared with another copy, unresolved V genes explain less than half of these, and the others have no known cause. Counted in this sample were 150,000 to 200,000 clones; about 86% of them appeared once. The top ten clones comprise around 2.1% of the sample. The source material was PBMCs. Every receptor here comes from a woman aged 18 to 35 in good health and CMV-seropositive.

This chain uses TRBV5-8 with TRBJ2-1; 7 bases are shared with TRBD1. Per germline, CDR1 SGHTS and CDR2 YDEGEE. The length of the CDR3 is 14 residues. Losses at the gene ends were 10 bases for V and 8 bases for J; bases not matched to a gene: 15. This CDR3 reads CAQQGRGGWDEQFF. CDR3 DNA: TGTGCCCAGCAAGGGAGAGGGGGCTGGGATGAGCAGTTCTTC.

The chain couples TRBV19 to TRBJ2-7; 7 bases align to TRBD1. J was trimmed by 2 bases and V by 6 bases; bases with no gene match: 7. Per germline, CDR1 LNHDA and CDR2 SQIVND (reference sequence). The CDR3 has 14 amino acids. CDR3 nucleotide sequence: TGTGCCAGTAGAACTACAGGGGTCGCCTACGAGCAGTACTTC. Protein product: CASRTTGVAYEQYF.

CDR3 region: CASSSTVSNSPLHF. For the CDR3, the DNA is TGTGCCAGCAGCTCGACAGTATCGAATTCACCCCTCCACTTT. J is TRBJ1-6 and V is TRBV5-4, with a possible D match to TRBD1 (5 bases). The germline V and J ends were trimmed by 3 bases and 7 bases, with 11 bases remaining between them. In germline, CDR1 is SGHNT, CDR2 YYREEE (reference sequence). The CDR3 has 14 residues. Looking up the rest from reference TRBV5-4 and TRBJ1-6 gives the full variable domain: ETGVTQSPTHLIKTRGQQVTLRCSSQSGHNTVSWYQQALGQGPQFIFQYYREEENGRGNFPPRFSGLQFPNYSSELNVNALELDDSALYLCASSSTVSNSPLHFGNGTRLTVT.

The chain links TRBV6-5 to TRBJ2-2; D perhaps matches TRBD1 (5 bases). The germline V gene encodes CDR1 MNHEY and CDR2 SVGAGI. The CDR3 consists of 14 residues. V lost 6 bases, J lost 1 base, and 9 bases lay in between. The CDR3 here is CASRPQGNTGELFF. CDR3 nucleotides: TGTGCCAGCAGACCCCAGGGGAACACCGGGGAGCTGTTTTTT.

The chain has TRBV5-5 and TRBJ2-6; D is unresolved. Germline V lookup: CDR1 SGHKS, CDR2 YYEKEE (reference sequence). Trimming cost V 0 bases and J 4 bases, with 14 bases left between them. CDR3 length equals 17 residues. CDR3 nucleotides: TGTGCCAGCAGCTTGGGTGTCGCGTTTTCAGGGGCCAACGTCCTGACTTTC. Its translation is CASSLGVAFSGANVLTF.

The chain joins TRBV7-9 to TRBJ1-5; 12 bases match TRBD1. The CDR3 contains 15 residues. Per germline, CDR1 SEHNR and CDR2 FQNEAQ (reference sequence). The ends lost 8 bases at V and 6 bases at J; junction bases unmatched: 8. The DNA of the CDR3 is TGTGCCAGCGCCCCTGGGACAGGGGGCAGTCAGCCCCAGCATTTT. Translated: CASAPGTGGSQPQHF.

This clone showed up just a few times. The rearrangement uses TRBV10-1 and TRBJ2-1; 7 nucleotides line up with TRBD2. Germline V gives CDR1 WNHNN, CDR2 SYGVQD (reference sequence). J lost 5 bases, V lost 0 bases, and 4 bases had no gene match. The CDR3 has 15 residues. CDR3 DNA sequence: TGCGCCAGCAGTGAGTCAAGGGGAGGGGACAATGAGCAGTTCTTC. Translation gives CASSESRGGDNEQFF.

This clone has only a few counts. The J gene is TRBJ1-2, the V gene TRBV14; 8 bases align to TRBD1. The V gene's germline CDR1 is SGHDN and CDR2 FVKESK. The CDR3 is 16 amino acids. V was pared by 4 bases and J by 8 bases, with 15 bases of the junction left unmatched. The CDR3 region is CASSPDREHLIFGYTF. The CDR3 DNA reads TGTGCCAGCAGCCCGGACAGGGAGCATCTCATCTTCGGCTACACCTTC. Full variable domain (remainder filled in from reference TRBV14 and TRBJ1-2): EAGVTQFPSHSVIEKGQTVTLRCDPISGHDNLYWYRRVMGKEIKFLLHFVKESKQDESGMPNNRFLAERTGGTYSTLKVQPAELEDSGVYFCASSPDREHLIFGYTFGSGTRLTVV.

V is TRBV5-1 and J is TRBJ2-2, with 10 bases fitting TRBD1. V trimming: 4 bases; J trimming: 4 bases; junction bases outside the gene matches: 10. The CDR3 contains 17 residues. CDR1 and CDR2 from the germline V gene are SGHRS and YFSETQ. CDR3 sequence reads: CASSLRQGAPGTGELFF. The CDR3 DNA follows: TGCGCCAGCAGCCTTAGACAGGGGGCCCCGGGCACCGGGGAGCTGTTTTTT. The full variable domain, with the rest looked up from reference TRBV5-1 and TRBJ2-2, is KAGVTQTPRYLIKTRGQQVTLSCSPISGHRSVSWYQQTPGQGLQFLFEYFSETQRNKGNFPGRFSGRQFSNSRSEMNVSTLELGDSALYLCASSLRQGAPGTGELFFGEGSRLTVL.

The chain is built from TRBV12-5 and TRBJ2-6; 9 bases are a match to TRBD1. There are 19 residues in the CDR3. Germline-derived CDR1 and CDR2 are LGHNT and FRNRAP. Trimming at V came to 5 bases and at J to 1 base, leaving 12 bases not matched to a gene. CDR3 nucleotides: TGTGCTAGTGGTGCCCCCTTGACAGGGGGGAAGTCTGGGGCCAACGTCCTGACTTTC. It is translated as CASGAPLTGGKSGANVLTF.

The chain links TRBV28 to TRBJ2-4, with D perhaps TRBD1 (6 bases). Trimming shortened V by 5 bases and J by 7 bases, and 9 bases separated the two germline ends. There are 12 residues in the CDR3. Germline CDR1 reads MDHEN; CDR2 reads SYDVKM. The CDR3 spells CASSTGLNIQYF. The CDR3 DNA sequence: TGTGCCAGCAGTACAGGGTTGAACATTCAGTACTTC.

In regard to this clone: The identical CDR3 is also encoded by other nucleotide sequences in the sample. The genes are TRBV2 and TRBJ2-7; TRBD2 is a possible D gene (5 bases). CDR1 and CDR2 (germline): SNHLY, FYNNEI. Trimming removed 11 bases from V and 5 bases from J, with 19 bases in between. The CDR3 length is 13 residues. CDR3: CAGRGPSTDEQYF. In DNA, the CDR3 is TGTGCCGGACGCGGGCCCTCCACCGACGAGCAGTACTTC.

This sequence joins TRBV9 and TRBJ1-4; D is perhaps TRBD1 (5 bases). Trimming cost V 4 bases and J 7 bases, with 17 bases left between them. The germline CDR1 and CDR2 sequences are SGDLS and YYNGEE. This CDR3 is built from 15 residues. As DNA, the CDR3 is TGTGCCAGCAGCTCTAGAAGGGGCCCGACTGAAAAACTGTTTTTT. It is translated as CASSSRRGPTEKLFF.

The rearrangement links TRBV7-6 to TRBJ2-3; TRBD2 might be the D (5 bases). The CDR3 runs 15 residues. Germline-derived CDR1 and CDR2 are SGHVS and FNYEAQ. Deletions cut 5 bases from V and 0 bases from J, with 12 bases between. Here the CDR3 reads CASSTGVASTDTQYF. Written as DNA, the CDR3 is TGTGCCAGCAGCACCGGGGTTGCTAGCACAGATACGCAGTATTTT.

The chain uses TRBV6-1 and TRBJ1-5; D not resolved. The CDR3 loop spans 14 amino acids. Germline V gene data show CDR1 as MNHNS and CDR2 as SASEGT. Trimming took 0 bases from V and 0 from J, leaving 3 bases between them. The DNA for the CDR3 is TGTGCCAGCAGTGAAGCGGCTAGCAATCAGCCCCAGCATTTT. Amino acid sequence: CASSEAASNQPQHF.

This clone was observed a handful of times. The junction departs from the called germline gene at one end, perhaps through a read error. The rearrangement uses TRBV15 and TRBJ2-6, with TRBD1 matching over 7 bases. Germline-derived CDR1 and CDR2 are LNHNV and YYDKDF (reference sequence). CDR3 length: 14 amino acids. The CDR3 DNA sequence: TGTGCCACTACAGGGGTTCCCGGGGCCAACGGCCTGACTTTC. Translation gives CATTGVPGANGLTF.

V gene TRBV4-1 combines with J gene TRBJ2-3, with 7 bases lining up with TRBD1. The CDR3 spans 17 residues. J lost 0 bases, V lost 4 bases, and 10 bases had no gene match. Germline V lookup: CDR1 MGHRA, CDR2 YSYEKL. CDR3 bases: TGCGCCAGCAGCCCGTTAGGGAACAGGGGTAGCACAGATACGCAGTATTTT. It encodes CASSPLGNRGSTDTQYF.

The chain joins TRBV5-6 to TRBJ1-2; D gene unclear. V was cut by 5 bases and J by 7 bases, with 15 bases left in between. Germline lookup yields CDR1 SGHDT and CDR2 YYEEEE. CDR3 size: 13 residues. The CDR3 nucleotides read TGTGCCAGCAGTCCCGACACCCGACGTGGCTACACCTTC. Translated, it gives CASSPDTRRGYTF.

This clone was observed a few times. This chain joins TRBV7-9 and TRBJ2-3, with a weak D call TRBD1 (5 bases). The germline V gene has CDR1 SEHNR and CDR2 FQNEAQ (reference sequence). Trimming removed 8 bases at V and 2 bases at J, with 20 bases between. CDR3 length equals 16 residues. The CDR3 region has the DNA TGTGCCAGCCTTTCGTCCCAGGGCCCGATCACAGATACGCAGTATTTT. This translates into CASLSSQGPITDTQYF. Combining the CDR3 with reference TRBV7-9 and TRBJ2-3 gives the whole variable domain DTGVSQNPRHKITKRGQNVTFRCDPISEHNRLYWYRQTLGQGPEFLTYFQNEAQLEKSRLLSDRFSAERPKGSFSTLEIQRTEQGDSAMYLCASLSSQGPITDTQYFGPGTRLTVL.

The rearrangement joins TRBV11-2 to TRBJ2-7, with 7 bases fitting TRBD1. CDR1 is SGHAT, CDR2 FQNNGV, per germline. V was pared by 4 bases and J by 4 bases, with 4 bases of the junction left unmatched. This CDR3 is 13 amino acids long. The CDR3 DNA sequence: TGTGCCAGCAGCTACGGACAGGTTTACGAGCAGTACGTC. Its translation is CASSYGQVYEQYV.

In its sample, this clone was seen a few times. V gene TRBV18 combines with J gene TRBJ2-5; a weak D match, TRBD1 (6 bases). The CDR3 is made up of 13 amino acids. From germline, CDR1 is KGHSH and CDR2 LQKENI. The V gene lost 3 bases and the J gene lost 3 bases, with 8 bases spanning the gap. The CDR3 loop is CASSPWTEETQYF. The DNA for the CDR3 is TGTGCCAGCTCACCCTGGACAGAAGAGACCCAGTACTTC.

This clone came up once. The V and J genes are TRBV18 and TRBJ2-3; D is perhaps TRBD2 (7 bases). Trimming removed 2 bases from V and 5 bases from J, with 14 bases in between. The CDR3 has 15 residues. CDR1 and CDR2 (germline): KGHSH, LQKENI. The chain's CDR3 is CASSPSGGAGDTQYF. For the CDR3, the DNA is TGTGCCAGCTCACCATCGGGGGGCGCCGGAGATACGCAGTATTTT.

This clone was detected a few times. This chain uses TRBV28 with TRBJ2-5; possible D gene TRBD1, 5 bases. The DNA end is a closer match to TRBJ2-7, so the J assignment may be wrong. Germline CDR1 is MDHEN and CDR2 is SYDVKM. The CDR3 length is 13 residues. DNA for the CDR3: TGTGCCAGCACAGGACAATCTGCCTACGAGCAGTACTTC. As protein: CASTGQSAYEQYF.